This T cell receptor (beta chain) was retrieved from a study of Graves' ophthalmopathy and Graves' hyperthyroidism. This clonotype was seen ten or more times. RNA transcripts were the template, and TCR beta CDR3 regions were amplified from them. HTBI-primed first-round RT-PCR preceded second-round multiplex PCR. TCRdb analysed the multiplex PCR reads with MiXCR anew, one entry per CDR3 protein. Of 620,000 or so distinct CDR3 sequences in the sample, 22% are singletons; the top ten hold approximately 7%. The V gene end was trimmed by 0 bases and the J gene end by 0 bases; junction bases not matched to a gene: 6. The germline gives CDR1 SGHRS, CDR2 YFSETQ. This CDR3 comprises 16 residues.

This receptor was obtained from a woman between 18 and 29 years old with stable Graves' hyperthyroidism. Some clones in this sample may be carry-over from other donors' samples. Sequencing was done on a sample of peripheral blood. The chain uses TRBV5-1 and TRBJ2-7, with 7 bases aligning to TRBD1. The CDR3, as DNA: TGCGCCAGCAGCTTGGGGCCGGGACAGAGCTCCTACGAGCAGTACTTC. This codes for CASSLGPGQSSYEQYF.